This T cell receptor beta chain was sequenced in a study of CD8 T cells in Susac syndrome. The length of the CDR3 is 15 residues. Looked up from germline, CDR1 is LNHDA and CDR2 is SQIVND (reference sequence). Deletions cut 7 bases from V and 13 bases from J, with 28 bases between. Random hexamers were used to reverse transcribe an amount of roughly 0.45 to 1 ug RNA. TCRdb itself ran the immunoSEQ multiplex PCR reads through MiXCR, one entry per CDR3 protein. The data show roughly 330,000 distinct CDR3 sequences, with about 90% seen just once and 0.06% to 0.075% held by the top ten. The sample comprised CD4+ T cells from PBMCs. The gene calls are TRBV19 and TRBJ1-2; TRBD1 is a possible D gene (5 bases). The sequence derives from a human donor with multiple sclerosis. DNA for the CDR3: TGTGCCAGTACCTCCGGGGGAAGGATTTTGGCCACTATCACCTTC. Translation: CASTSGGRILATITF.